This T cell receptor (beta chain) appears in the sequencing data of a study of blood T cell repertoires in COVID-19. Looking at the study overall: PBMCs, B-cell-depleted T cells, or T cells provided the cDNA or gDNA that made up the material.

The CDR3 sequence is 13 residues long. Per the germline V gene, CDR1 is MNHEY and CDR2 is SVGAGI. Seattle's cohort entered during active infection and was followed longitudinally. In the original workflow: Quantification of nucleated cells was approximated via reference gene primer amplification. The protocol was immunoSEQ multiplex PCR, while the TCRdb copy is restricted to in-frame clones and leaves out a portion. The V and J calls and the clone size are those of that table, but D and trimming were determined from the DNA. The table has some 270,000 clones, approximately 83% seen once. The rearrangement uses TRBV6-5 and TRBJ2-5; 8 bases fit TRBD2. Sequences were obtained from peripheral blood. This sequence was found in a person aged 70 to 79 with COVID-19, enrolled during active disease. In nucleotides, the CDR3 is TGTGCAGCGGGCGGGGGGCGCGCGGAGACCCAGTACTTC. The encoded protein is CAAGGGRAETQYF.